This entry lists 10 T cell receptor beta chains sequenced from one sample in a study of technical replicates of blood from a handful of donors. The protocol was immunoSEQ multiplex PCR, while the TCRdb copy is restricted to in-frame clones and leaves out a portion. The sample has some 60,000 clones; less than 95% are singletons. Specimen: PBMCs. These receptors were taken from a human donor in good health. Some clones in this sample may be carry-over from other donors' samples.

This chain links TRBV4-2 with TRBJ1-3; D gene ambiguous. The CDR3 runs 13 residues. The ends were cut back, 4 bases at V and 9 bases at J, with 13 bases in the middle. Per germline, CDR1 LGHNA and CDR2 YNFKEQ. The CDR3 region has the DNA TGTGCCAGCAGCCCCGCGGCGGGTGGCACCATATATTTT. Amino acid sequence: CASSPAAGGTIYF.

This clone was observed a single time. The CDR3, as DNA: TGTGCCAGCAGTGCTAGACAGGGATCGGGAAATTCACCCCTCCACTTT. Its protein product is CASSARQGSGNSPLHF. This chain connects TRBV2 to TRBJ1-6; TRBD1 matches at 7 bases. With 4 bases clipped from V and 7 bases from J, the junction kept 10 bases outside the gene matches. This CDR3 spans 16 amino acids. Germline CDR1 is SNHLY and CDR2 is FYNNEI.

This clone qualifies as medium-sized. The chain recombines TRBV7-6 with TRBJ1-3; 9 bases are a match to TRBD1. The CDR3 has 16 residues. V lost 4 bases to trimming and J lost 1 base; unmatched junction nucleotides: 5. CDR1 and CDR2 from the germline V gene are SGHVS and FNYEAQ. The CDR3 here is CASSSEQGASGNTIYF. The CDR3 region has the DNA TGTGCCAGCAGCTCCGAACAGGGGGCTTCTGGAAACACCATATATTTT.

The gene calls are TRBV9 and TRBJ1-6; no reliable D call. The CDR3 length is 15 residues. Germline loops: CDR1 SGDLS, CDR2 YYNGEE. V shed 3 bases and J shed 3 bases, with 10 bases lying between them. In DNA form, the CDR3 reads TGTGCCAGCAGCGATGGTGGAGACTATAATTCACCCCTCCACTTT. This codes for CASSDGGDYNSPLHF.

The chain is built from TRBV5-4 and TRBJ2-3; perhaps TRBD1 as D (5 bases). CDR3 length: 16 amino acids. Germline lookup yields CDR1 SGHNT and CDR2 YYREEE (reference sequence). V shed 3 bases and J shed 0 bases, with 14 bases lying between them. CDR3 amino acids: CASSWGRQTSTDTQYF. CDR3 DNA: TGTGCCAGCAGCTGGGGCAGACAGACTAGCACAGATACGCAGTATTTT.

The chain carries TRBV7-9 and TRBJ2-3; D is uncertain. The germline V and J ends were trimmed by 5 bases and 3 bases, with 6 bases remaining between them. The V gene's germline CDR1 is SEHNR and CDR2 FQNEAQ (reference sequence). This CDR3 comprises 12 residues. CDR3 nucleotides: TGTGCCAGCAGCCTCGGGACAGATACGCAGTATTTT. It specifies CASSLGTDTQYF.

The V and J genes are TRBV5-4 and TRBJ2-2, with 7 bases fitting TRBD1. Per the germline V gene, CDR1 is SGHNT and CDR2 is YYREEE (reference sequence). The CDR3 totals 15 residues. J lost 2 bases, V lost 4 bases, and 5 bases had no gene match. CDR3 loop: CASSKGAANTGELFF. The CDR3 DNA is TGTGCCAGCAGCAAGGGGGCGGCAAACACCGGGGAGCTGTTTTTT.

This clone was counted once. The genes are TRBV6-6 and TRBJ1-2; possible D gene TRBD1, 6 bases. V was cut by 8 bases and J by 4 bases, with 23 bases left in between. The CDR3 is 16 amino acids. Germline V gene sequence: CDR1 MNHNY, CDR2 SVGAGI (reference sequence). The CDR3 spells CASQGSWAGESYGYTF. In DNA form, the CDR3 reads TGTGCCAGCCAGGGGTCTTGGGCAGGGGAAAGCTATGGCTACACCTTC.

The genes are TRBV11-2 and TRBJ2-1, with D tentatively TRBD2 (6 bases). Trimming left V 3 bases short and J 7 bases short, with 13 bases between. The germline gives CDR1 SGHAT, CDR2 FQNNGV. The CDR3 has 14 amino acids. CDR3 in amino acids: CASSLPGLQNEQFF. For the CDR3, the DNA is TGTGCCAGCAGCTTGCCGGGACTCCAGAATGAGCAGTTCTTC.

V gene TRBV2 combines with J gene TRBJ1-5; D uncertain. The CDR3 length is 15 residues. Germline V lookup: CDR1 SNHLY, CDR2 FYNNEI. The germline V and J ends were trimmed by 6 bases and 0 bases, with 12 bases remaining between them. In DNA, the CDR3 is TGTGCCAGCAGGAAGAACGGGAATAGCAATCAGCCCCAGCATTTT. Its translation: CASRKNGNSNQPQHF.